This T cell receptor (beta chain) was recorded in a study of T cells after posttransplantation cyclophosphamide. Germline assignment: CDR1 LGHNA and CDR2 YNFKEQ. J gave up 5 bases and V 4 bases, and 1 base lay outside the gene matches. The CDR3 length is 14 residues. This clone was found once. Assay used: immunoSEQ multiplex PCR; TCRdb lists only in-frame clones, some missing. The table includes about 66,000 clones, just over 90% detected once. The sequenced sample was PBMCs. The receptor was isolated from a woman in her 30s in good health and a related stem cell transplant donor. The chain is built from TRBV4-2 and TRBJ2-7; TRBD2 agrees at 14 bases. CDR3 nucleotides: TGTGCCAGCAGCCCGGGACTAGCGGGGGACGAGCAGTACTTC. Residues: CASSPGLAGDEQYF.